A selection of T cell receptor beta chains follows, all from one sample in a study of blood T cell repertoires in COVID-19. Clones were sequenced by immunoSEQ multiplex PCR, and TCRdb holds only the in-frame ones, with some missing. The sample comprises around 100,000 clones, about 87% of which are singletons, and approximately 13% rests with the top ten. Sequenced: peripheral blood. The receptors here all came from a human donor in a cohort sampled during active or convalescent COVID-19. Each CDR3 is given with its conserved first and last residue. A D gene is named only where the DNA matches it firmly. Only some rows state a clone size, as once, few, many or a class for expanded clones.

abundance	d_gene	v_gene	j_gene	CDR3aa	CDR3nt
NA	TRBD1	TRBV7-8	TRBJ1-4	CASSILQGAGEKLFF	TGTGCCAGCAGCATACTACAGGGGGCTGGGGAAAAACTGTTTTTT
NA	TRBD1	TRBV7-2	TRBJ2-7	CASSLLRGFGTASYEQYF	TGTGCCAGCAGCCTCCTGAGGGGGTTCGGGACAGCTTCGTACGAGCAGTACTTC
NA	NA	TRBV27	TRBJ2-7	CASSLYTTLTYEQYF	TGTGCCAGCAGTTTATACACGACACTTACCTACGAGCAGTACTTC
NA	NA	TRBV7-9	TRBJ2-1	CASSLSGAPLNEQFF	TGTGCCAGCAGCTTAAGTGGGGCCCCATTGAATGAGCAGTTCTTC
few	TRBD1	TRBV24-1	TRBJ2-2	CATSPGQGGELFF	TGTGCCACCAGCCCGGGACAGGGCGGGGAGCTGTTTTTT
NA	TRBD1	TRBV29-1	TRBJ2-7	CSVGDRGLHYEQYF	TGCAGCGTTGGGGACAGGGGGCTCCACTACGAGCAGTACTTC
NA	NA	TRBV5-1	TRBJ2-7	CASSLGLRANEQYF	TGCGCCAGCAGCTTGGGTCTCAGGGCCAACGAGCAGTACTTC
NA	TRBD1	TRBV12-3/TRBV12-4	TRBJ1-5	CASNKQGNQPQHF	TGTGCCAGCAACAAACAGGGGAATCAGCCCCAGCATTTT
once	NA	TRBV6-5	TRBJ1-6	CASSTGLNSPLHF	TGTGCCAGCAGTACAGGGTTAAATTCACCCCTCCACTTT
NA	TRBD2	TRBV4-3	TRBJ2-5	CASSQGRGETQYF	TGCGCCAGCAGCCAGGGGCGGGGGGAGACCCAGTACTTC
NA	NA	TRBV29-1	TRBJ1-1	CSVATEVRTEAFF	TGCAGCGTCGCCACCGAAGTTCGGACTGAAGCTTTCTTT
NA	TRBD1	TRBV19	TRBJ2-7	CASSRHQGANEQYF	TGTGCCAGTAGTAGGCACCAGGGGGCCAACGAGCAGTACTTC
few	TRBD2	TRBV5-4	TRBJ2-7	CASSINGGRYEQYF	TGTGCCAGCAGCATTAACGGGGGGAGGTACGAGCAGTACTTC
NA	TRBD1	TRBV19	TRBJ2-5	CASKEQGASAQYF	TGTGCCAGTAAGGAACAGGGGGCTAGTGCCCAGTACTTC
NA	TRBD1	TRBV18	TRBJ1-4	CASSPIRISGTDNEKLFF	TGTGCCAGCTCACCTATCCGAATCTCCGGGACAGATAATGAAAAACTGTTTTTT
NA	TRBD1	TRBV19	TRBJ1-4	CASSPVRGGGYEKLFF	TGTGCCAGTAGCCCTGTCCGAGGGGGCGGGTATGAAAAACTGTTTTTT
NA	TRBD2	TRBV20-1	TRBJ2-5	CSASPTPGTTGRPWETQYF	TGCAGTGCTAGTCCCACCCCCGGGACTACCGGTCGCCCTTGGGAGACCCAGTACTTC
once	TRBD1	TRBV27	TRBJ2-2	CASSTQGANTGELFF	TGTGCCAGCAGTACACAGGGGGCGAACACCGGGGAGCTGTTTTTT
NA	NA	TRBV6-1	TRBJ1-6	CASSEVGNSPLHF	TGTGCCAGCAGTGAAGTCGGTAATTCACCCCTCCACTTT
NA	NA	TRBV7-2	TRBJ2-6	CASSFSASGANVLTF	TGTGCCAGCAGCTTTAGCGCTTCTGGGGCCAACGTCCTGACTTTC
NA	TRBD1	TRBV3-1/TRBV3-2	TRBJ2-7	CASSPSRDSSYEQYF	TGTGCCAGCAGCCCGTCAAGGGACAGCTCCTACGAGCAGTACTTC
NA	TRBD1	TRBV11-2	TRBJ1-2	CASSLGDGQGTLRNYGYTF	TGTGCCAGCAGCTTAGGGGATGGACAGGGAACCCTCCGGAACTATGGCTACACCTTC
NA	NA	TRBV2	TRBJ2-3	CASSEFGGGEQGTQYF	TGTGCCAGCAGTGAATTTGGCGGGGGCGAGCAGGGTACGCAGTATTTT
NA	NA	TRBV7-8	TRBJ2-1	CASSSRGRGNEQFF	TGTGCCAGCAGCTCGCGGGGGCGGGGGAATGAGCAGTTCTTC
NA	NA	TRBV2	TRBJ2-5	CASTWHPQETQYF	TGTGCCAGCACGTGGCACCCCCAAGAGACCCAGTACTTC
NA	TRBD2	TRBV6-6	TRBJ2-7	CASSYFSGGASHEQYF	TGTGCCAGCAGTTACTTTAGCGGGGGGGCCTCGCACGAGCAGTACTTC
NA	NA	TRBV5-1	TRBJ2-1	CASSSEGDNEQFF	TGCGCCAGCAGCTCCGAGGGTGACAATGAGCAGTTCTTC
NA	TRBD2	TRBV7-3	TRBJ2-5	CASSLGAGGQETQYF	TGTGCCAGCAGCCTTGGAGCGGGGGGCCAAGAGACCCAGTACTTC
once	NA	TRBV3-1/TRBV3-2	TRBJ1-6	CASSQVSSNSPLHF	TGTGCCAGCAGCCAAGTTAGCAGTAATTCACCCCTCCACTTT
NA	NA	TRBV29-1	TRBJ1-5	CSVGVMGNQPQHF	TGCAGCGTTGGAGTAATGGGCAATCAGCCCCAGCATTTT
NA	NA	TRBV12-3/TRBV12-4	TRBJ2-4	CASSQGGLNIQYF	TGTGCCAGCAGCCAGGGAGGCCTTAACATTCAGTACTTC
NA	TRBD2	TRBV11-3	TRBJ2-7	CAIDGGGGEQYF	TGTGCCATCGATGGGGGGGGTGGCGAGCAGTACTTC
NA	NA	TRBV6-5	TRBJ1-5	CATRRRGDQAQHF	TGTGCCACAAGGAGGAGGGGAGATCAAGCCCAGCATTTT
once	TRBD2	TRBV9	TRBJ2-3	CASSVSGGGAVFTQYF	TGTGCCAGCAGCGTTAGCGGGGGCGGCGCAGTGTTCACGCAGTATTTT
NA	TRBD1	TRBV5-4	TRBJ1-1	CASSHRRQGIMNTEAFF	TGTGCCAGCAGCCACCGACGACAGGGAATAATGAACACTGAAGCTTTCTTT
NA	NA	TRBV19	TRBJ1-1	CASSYRARNTEAFF	TGTGCCAGTAGTTACAGGGCTAGGAACACTGAAGCTTTCTTT
NA	TRBD1	TRBV15	TRBJ1-2	CATSQRTPGQNYGYTF	TGTGCCACCAGCCAACGCACTCCGGGACAGAATTATGGCTACACCTTC